This TCR beta chain was identified during a study of T cell responses to AZD1222 COVID-19 vaccine. TCRdb's copy holds only in-frame clones and misses some; the assay was immunoSEQ multiplex PCR. Here the sample spans 150,000 to 200,000 clones, approximately 94% being singletons. The TCR was taken from an adult who received the AZD1222 COVID-19 vaccine. Specimen: peripheral blood, collected 28 days after the second AZD1222 dose.

The CDR3 spells CASSEGGRAYNEQFF. CDR3 nucleotides: TGTGCCAGCAGTGAGGGCGGGAGGGCCTACAATGAGCAGTTCTTC. This rearrangement joins TRBV2 to TRBJ2-1, with 9 bases that match TRBD2. J gave up 2 bases and V 3 bases, and 2 bases lay outside the gene matches. Germline V gene data show CDR1 as SNHLY and CDR2 as FYNNEI. CDR3 length: 15 amino acids.